This T cell receptor beta chain was profiled in a study of glioma-infiltrating T cells after dendritic cell vaccination. A few counts support this clone. Per the germline V gene, CDR1 is SGHNT and CDR2 is YYREEE (reference sequence). Deletions cut 0 bases from V and 2 bases from J, with 12 bases between. The CDR3 loop spans 15 amino acids. Time point noted: after dendritic cell vaccination, including at tumor progression/relapse. Using immunoSEQ multiplex PCR, the repertoire was profiled, and TCRdb retains in-frame clones only, with some absent. The table shows tens of thousands of clones, with 83% occurring only once.

This clonotype originated in a human donor with glioblastoma. Sample: blood, taken after dendritic cell vaccination. The rearrangement links TRBV5-4 to TRBJ2-7; D possibly corresponds to TRBD2 (6 bases). This CDR3 is CASSLGGESAYEQYF. The DNA for the CDR3 is TGTGCCAGCAGCTTGGGGGGGGAGTCCGCCTACGAGCAGTACTTC.